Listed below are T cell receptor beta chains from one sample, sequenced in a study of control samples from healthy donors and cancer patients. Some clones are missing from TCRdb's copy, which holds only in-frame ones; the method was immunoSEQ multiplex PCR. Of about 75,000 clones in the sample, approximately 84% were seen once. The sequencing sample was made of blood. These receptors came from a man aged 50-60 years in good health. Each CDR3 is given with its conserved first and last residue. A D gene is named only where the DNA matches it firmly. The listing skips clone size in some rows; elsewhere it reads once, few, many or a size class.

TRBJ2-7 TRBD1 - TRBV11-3 TGTGCCAGCAGCCCCCGGGACAGCGCCTACGAGCAGTACTTC CASSPRDSAYEQYF
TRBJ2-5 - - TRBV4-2 TGTGCCAGCAGCCAAGACCCCGGGGCCCAAGAGACCCAGTACTTC CASSQDPGAQETQYF
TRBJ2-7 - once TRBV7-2 TGTGCCAGCACCCCCTCGACCGGGACCCCGGCCTACGAGCAGTACTTC CASTPSTGTPAYEQYF
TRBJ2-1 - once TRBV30 TGTGCCCAACTAGGGAACAATGAGCAGTTCTTC CAQLGNNEQFF
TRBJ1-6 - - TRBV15 TGTGCCACCAGCGCCCGGAGAGGTGGGACTTCACCCCTCCACTTT CATSARRGGTSPLHF
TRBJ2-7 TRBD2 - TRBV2 TGTGCTAACCTCAGACTAGCGGGAGCTGTCATCGGCGAGCAGTACTTC CANLRLAGAVIGEQYF
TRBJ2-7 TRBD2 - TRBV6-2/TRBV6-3 TGTGCCAGCAGCCCTGGGACTAGCGGGAGAAGCGACGAGCAGTACTTC CASSPGTSGRSDEQYF
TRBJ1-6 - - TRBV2 TGTGCCAGCACTGGTGCGTCACCCCTCCACTTT CASTGASPLHF
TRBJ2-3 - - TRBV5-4 TGTGCCAGCAGCTTGACGGGTTTTAGCACAGATACGCAGTATTTT CASSLTGFSTDTQYF
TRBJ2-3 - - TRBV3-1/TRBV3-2 TGTGCCACCGGATGGGGCACAGATACGCAGTATTTT CATGWGTDTQYF
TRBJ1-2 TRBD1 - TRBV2 TGTGCCATTCCGACAGGGACCTACGGCTACACCTTC CAIPTGTYGYTF
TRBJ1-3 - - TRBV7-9 TGTGCCAGCAGCTTGAGTATCTCTGGAAACACCATATATTTT CASSLSISGNTIYF
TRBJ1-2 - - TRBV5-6 TGTGCCAGCAGCCCCGGTGGGGCGGGCTATGGCTACACCTTC CASSPGGAGYGYTF
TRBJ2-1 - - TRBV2 TGTGCCACCCAGGACGGGACAACGGTCTACAATGAGCAGTTCTTC CATQDGTTVYNEQFF
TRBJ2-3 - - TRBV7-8 TGTGCCAGCAGCTTAGCGGGGGGAGTAGATACGCAGTATTTT CASSLAGGVDTQYF
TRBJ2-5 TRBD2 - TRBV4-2 TGTGCCAGCAGCCAAGATTTTCGGGGGGGAGAGACCCAGTACTTC CASSQDFRGGETQYF
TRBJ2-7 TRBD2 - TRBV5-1 TGCGCCAGCAGCTGGTGGACTAGCGGGAGGCCTGGCGAGCAGTACTTC CASSWWTSGRPGEQYF
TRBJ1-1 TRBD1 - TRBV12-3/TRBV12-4 TGTGCCAGCAGTTTATCCGGGACAGGGTTGCTTTTCTTT CASSLSGTGLLFF
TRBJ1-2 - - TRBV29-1 TGCAGCTCCGAACAGGGAGGCGGGGGCTACACCTTC CSSEQGGGGYTF
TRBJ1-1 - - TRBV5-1 TGCGCCAGCAGACAGAACAGTGAAGCTTTCTTT CASRQNSEAFF
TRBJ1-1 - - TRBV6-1 TGTGCCAGCAGTGAAGAGAGATCTGAAGCTTTCTTT CASSEERSEAFF
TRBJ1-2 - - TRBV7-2 TGTGCCAGCAGCTTGGGGAGTGTTAACTATGGCTACACCTTC CASSLGSVNYGYTF
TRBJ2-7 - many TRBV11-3 TGTGCCAGCAGCTTAACGTACTACGAGCAGTACTTC CASSLTYYEQYF
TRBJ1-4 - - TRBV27 TGTGCCAGCAGTCAGGACATAGCTGAAAAACTGTTTTTT CASSQDIAEKLFF
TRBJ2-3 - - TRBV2 TGTGCCAGCAGTGAGGACGGAGGCACAGATACGCAGTATTTT CASSEDGGTDTQYF
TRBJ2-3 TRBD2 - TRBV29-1 TGCAGCGTTGACGGTCCTAGCGGGGGCACAGATACGCAGTATTTT CSVDGPSGGTDTQYF
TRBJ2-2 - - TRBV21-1 TGTGCCAGCAGCCCGACTAGCGGGAACACCGGGGAGCTGTTTTTT CASSPTSGNTGELFF
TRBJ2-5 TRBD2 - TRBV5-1 TGCGCCAGCAGCTTGGGTATAGCGGGAGACCAAGAGACCCAGTACTTC CASSLGIAGDQETQYF
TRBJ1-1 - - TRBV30 TGTGCCTGGAGTCCCCCAGGGACTGAAGCTTTCTTT CAWSPPGTEAFF
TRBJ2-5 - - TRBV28 TGTGCCAGCAGTTTGGGAGGAGGGCTAATTGGAGAGACCCAGTACTTC CASSLGGGLIGETQYF
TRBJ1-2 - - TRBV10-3 TGTGCCATCAGTGATAATAACAGTAACTATGGCTACACCTTC CAISDNNSNYGYTF
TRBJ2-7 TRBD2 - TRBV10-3 TGTGCCATCAGTATTGGGACTAGCGGAGCTTCCTACGAGCAGTACTTC CAISIGTSGASYEQYF
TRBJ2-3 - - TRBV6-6 TGTGCCAGCAGGAGCGAGTCAGGCCCAGATACGCAGTATTTT CASRSESGPDTQYF
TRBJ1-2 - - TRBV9 TGTGCCAGCAGCCCCAACTCTAACTATGGCTACACCTTC CASSPNSNYGYTF
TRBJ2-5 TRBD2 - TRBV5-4 TGTGCCAGCAGCTTGGCGGGACTAGCAGAAGAGACCCAGTACTTC CASSLAGLAEETQYF
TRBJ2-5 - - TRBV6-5 TGTGCCAGCTTACAAGAGACCCAGTACTTC CASLQETQYF